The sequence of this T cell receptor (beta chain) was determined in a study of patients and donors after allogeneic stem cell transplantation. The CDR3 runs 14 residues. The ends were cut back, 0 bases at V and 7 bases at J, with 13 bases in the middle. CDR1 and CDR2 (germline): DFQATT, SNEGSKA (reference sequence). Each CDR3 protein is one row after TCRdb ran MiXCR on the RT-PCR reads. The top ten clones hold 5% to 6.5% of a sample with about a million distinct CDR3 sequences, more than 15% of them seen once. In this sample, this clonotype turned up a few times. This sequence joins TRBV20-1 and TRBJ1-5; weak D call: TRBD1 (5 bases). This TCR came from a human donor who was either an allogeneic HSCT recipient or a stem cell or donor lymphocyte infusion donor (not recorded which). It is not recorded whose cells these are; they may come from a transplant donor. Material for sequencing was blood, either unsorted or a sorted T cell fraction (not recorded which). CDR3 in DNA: TGCAGTGCTAGAGATAAGGGGATTCGGCAGCCCCAGCATTTT. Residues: CSARDKGIRQPQHF.